This T cell receptor beta chain was captured by sequencing in a study of T cells in Graves' hyperthyroidism and ophthalmopathy. Study-level points and caveats: Most thyroid clonotypes expanded above 0.001 were also detected in blood.

What was amplified from RNA transcripts were TCR beta CDR3 regions. The HTBI primer set drove a first-round RT-PCR of the TCR CDR3. TCRdb called the multiplex PCR reads again in MiXCR, with one record for every CDR3 protein. Found here are 200,000 to 250,000 distinct CDR3 sequences, about a sixth of them singletons; the top ten hold around 26%. From germline, CDR1 is DFQATT and CDR2 SNEGSKA (reference sequence). The junction had 7 bases not matched to a gene; V was cut back by 4 bases and J by 4 bases. The CDR3 has 14 residues. This clonotype was detected ten times or more. As yet, its antigen is unknown. Among ophthalmopathy patients, the Clinical Activity Score reached at least 3, the NOSPECS grade reached at least 4, and duration remained under 3 months. Uncontrolled infection, other autoimmune disease, pregnancy or lactation barred patients from enrollment. PBMCs were sourced from approximately 10 ml fresh peripheral blood.

The chain combines TRBV20-1 with TRBJ2-5; 9 positions match TRBD2. This clonotype originated in a woman aged 18-30 years with Graves' ophthalmopathy. Sequenced: blood. The CDR3: CSATSGDERETQYF. CDR3 DNA sequence: TGCAGTGCTACTAGCGGGGATGAACGAGAGACCCAGTACTTC.